These 22 T cell receptor beta chains originate from one sample sequenced in a study of T cells after yellow fever vaccination. TCRdb re-derived calls from the 5' RACE reads in MiXCR, one entry per CDR3 protein. The top ten hold 25% to 30% of the sample, which has 50,000 or so distinct CDR3 sequences, about 7.9% seen once. The material sequenced was CD8+ T cells sorted from PBMCs, taken around 15 days after the first yellow fever vaccination. The source of these receptors is a man younger than 35 who received the YFV17D yellow fever vaccine.

This clonotype was counted many times. The chain links TRBV5-1 to TRBJ2-3, with TRBD2 matching 10 bases. V shed 4 bases and J 6 bases; nucleotides not matched to a gene: 14. The CDR3 totals 17 residues. Germline loops: CDR1 SGHRS, CDR2 YFSETQ. CDR3 in DNA: TGCGCCAGCAGCCCCTTGGAGGCGAGCGGGGGGGGTGATACGCAGTATTTT. Translated, it gives CASSPLEASGGGDTQYF.

At least ten counts were recorded for this clonotype. This chain joins TRBV7-8 and TRBJ2-1; 10 bases fit TRBD2. V shed 0 bases, J shed 10 bases, and the junction held 15 bases outside the gene matches. CDR3 length equals 18 residues. The V gene's germline CDR1 is SGHVS and CDR2 FQNEAQ. The CDR3 DNA sequence: TGTGCCAGCAGCTTAGCGCAGGTTAGGCTAGCGGGGGTTCAGGAGCAGTTCTTC. Translated, it gives CASSLAQVRLAGVQEQFF. Variable domain in full (rest from reference TRBV7-8 and TRBJ2-1): GAGVSQSPRYKVAKRGQDVALRCDPISGHVSLFWYQQALGQGPEFLTYFQNEAQLDKSGLPSDRFFAERPEGSVSTLKIQRTQQEDSAVYLCASSLAQVRLAGVQEQFFGPGTRLTVL.

The chain has TRBV27 and TRBJ2-1; D is unclear. V was cut by 2 bases and J by 2 bases, with 4 bases left in between. Germline-derived CDR1 and CDR2 are MNHEY and SMNVEV (reference sequence). The CDR3 sequence is 13 residues long. The CDR3 nucleotides are TGTGCCAGCAGTTTAGGGGCCTACAATGAGCAGTTCTTC. Its translation: CASSLGAYNEQFF.

Only a few counts were recorded for this clonotype. This chain joins TRBV6-1 and TRBJ2-7; TRBD1 might be the D (5 bases). This CDR3 is built from 15 residues. Germline loops: CDR1 MNHNS, CDR2 SASEGT. V was clipped by 6 bases and J by 5 bases, with 20 bases between them. CDR3 residues: CASSPSQVLMNEQYV. In DNA, the CDR3 is TGTGCCAGCAGCCCATCACAGGTTCTTATGAACGAGCAGTACGTC.

This clonotype was picked up many times. The rearrangement joins TRBV6-2 or TRBV6-3 to TRBJ2-7; tentatively, D is TRBD1 or TRBD2 (6 bases each). The CDR3 is 12 amino acids. The V and J ends lost 6 bases and 3 bases respectively, with 9 bases between them. The germline gives CDR1 MNHEY, CDR2 SVGEGT. For the CDR3, the DNA is TGTGCCAGCAGAGGGGGGATCTACGAGCAGTACTTC. It translates to CASRGGIYEQYF.

This clonotype was observed a few times. This sequence joins TRBV12-3 or TRBV12-4 and TRBJ2-6, with no clear D. The CDR3 runs 15 residues. Trimming removed 7 bases at V and 1 base at J, with 11 bases between. The CDR3 sequence: CASTNRVSGANVLTF. Written as DNA, the CDR3 is TGTGCCAGCACCAACCGAGTATCTGGGGCCAACGTCCTGACTTTC.

This sequence joins TRBV7-2 and TRBJ2-3, with 8 bases lining up with TRBD2. Germline loops: CDR1 SGHTA, CDR2 FQGNSA. V lost 1 base and J lost 0; bases outside the gene matches: 9. This CDR3 region has 18 residues. CDR3 sequence: CASSLGCCGGPSTDTQYF. The CDR3 DNA sequence: TGTGCCAGCAGCTTAGGCTGTTGCGGGGGGCCGAGCACAGATACGCAGTATTTT.

This clonotype is labeled large. The chain employs TRBV20-1 and TRBJ1-3; D is uncertain. Germline assignment: CDR1 DFQATT and CDR2 SNEGSKA (reference sequence). Trimming pared 5 bases from V and 3 bases from J, leaving 2 bases between. The CDR3 runs 10 residues. As DNA, the CDR3 is TGCAGTGCTCGTGGAAACACCATATATTTT. Translating gives CSARGNTIYF.

This clonotype came up many times. The chain is built from TRBV7-9 and TRBJ2-5, with 12 bases lining up with TRBD2. V gave up 10 bases and J gave up 2 bases; unmatched junction bases: 17. CDR1 is SEHNR and CDR2 is FQNEAQ in the germline V gene (reference sequence). The CDR3 is made up of 18 amino acids. CDR3 nucleotide sequence: TGTGCCACCCACACCGACCAGACTAGCGGGGGCCAACAAGAGACCCAGTACTTC. Amino acids: CATHTDQTSGGQQETQYF.

There are many counts of this clonotype. The J gene is TRBJ1-2, the V gene TRBV7-9; D is unclear. Deletions cut 1 base from V and 4 bases from J, with 10 bases between. The germline gives CDR1 SEHNR, CDR2 FQNEAQ (reference sequence). This CDR3 spans 14 amino acids. The CDR3 loop reads CASSLVTDPYGYTF. CDR3 nucleotides: TGTGCCAGCAGCTTAGTCACAGACCCCTATGGCTACACCTTC.

This clonotype appeared many times. The chain recombines TRBV25-1 with TRBJ2-7; 7 bases fit TRBD1. The CDR3 sequence is 15 residues long. CDR1 MGHDK and CDR2 SYGVNS come from the germline V gene. Germline trimming cut 3 bases from V and 1 base from J; bases unmatched to any gene: 6. CDR3 nucleotide sequence: TGTGCCAGCAGTGACCAACAGGGGTGGTCCTACGAGCAGTACTTC. Protein product: CASSDQQGWSYEQYF.

This chain joins TRBV20-1 and TRBJ1-1; D remains ambiguous. The ends were cut back, 0 bases at V and 6 bases at J, with 11 bases in the middle. The germline gives CDR1 DFQATT, CDR2 SNEGSKA (reference sequence). The CDR3 contains 13 residues. The CDR3 protein is CSAREVNIPEAFF. The DNA of the CDR3 is TGCAGTGCTAGAGAGGTTAACATCCCTGAAGCTTTCTTT.

In its sample, this clonotype was seen many times. The gene calls are TRBV25-1 and TRBJ2-7, with TRBD2 matching over 8 bases. V shed 10 bases and J 2 bases; nucleotides not matched to a gene: 7. Germline assignment: CDR1 MGHDK and CDR2 SYGVNS. The CDR3 runs 13 residues. CDR3 nucleotides: TGTGCCACCAACCCGGGGGGGACCTACGAGCAGTACTTC. This gives the protein CATNPGGTYEQYF.

This clonotype was counted at least ten times. This rearrangement joins TRBV20-1 to TRBJ2-4, with D uncertain. Germline-derived CDR1 and CDR2 are DFQATT and SNEGSKA (reference sequence). The CDR3 contains 14 residues. Trimming left V 1 base short and J 8 bases short, with 15 bases between. The CDR3 here is CSARGPQSYDIQYF. Written as DNA, the CDR3 is TGCAGTGCTAGAGGCCCACAATCATACGACATTCAGTACTTC.

On this clonotype: This may come from a read error, since a much larger clone is one base off. It is likely a read error, because the conserved phenylalanine at the end of the CDR3 is missing. The chain couples TRBV5-1 to TRBJ2-1, with TRBD1 matching over 7 bases. Trimming took 0 bases from V and 2 from J; bases not matched to a gene: 2. Germline loops: CDR1 SGHRS, CDR2 YFSETQ. The CDR3 is made up of 15 amino acids. CDR3 loop: CASSLGDSPYNEQFS. DNA for the CDR3: TGCGCCAGCAGCTTGGGGGACAGTCCCTACAATGAGCAGTTCTCC.

This clonotype was detected ten times or more. The chain has TRBV7-2 and TRBJ2-7; D may be TRBD1 (6 bases). V was shortened by 5 bases and J by 4 bases, with 9 bases between the two germline ends. Germline values: CDR1 SGHTA, CDR2 FQGNSA. The length of the CDR3 is 12 residues. CDR3 nucleotides: TGTGCCAGCAGCCAAACAGGGTACGAGCAGTACTTC. This codes for CASSQTGYEQYF. The entire variable domain, with the rest obtained from reference TRBV7-2 and TRBJ2-7, is as follows: GAGVSQSPSNKVTEKGKDVELRCDPISGHTALYWYRQSLGQGLEFLIYFQGNSAPDKSGLPSDRFSAERTGGSVSTLTIQRTQQEDSAVYLCASSQTGYEQYFGPGTRLTVT.

The CDR3 sequence is CSAETEPGQGAVGETQYF. Here the CDR3 DNA reads TGCAGCGCCGAGACAGAGCCGGGACAGGGGGCTGTGGGAGAGACCCAGTACTTC. This chain links TRBV29-1 with TRBJ2-5; 12 bases align to TRBD1. The CDR3 is 18 amino acids. J gave up 4 bases and V 7 bases, and 19 bases lay outside the gene matches. In germline, CDR1 is SQVTM, CDR2 ANQGSEA.

This clonotype appeared a few times. The rearrangement joins TRBV19 to TRBJ2-7; TRBD1 matches at 7 bases. With 3 bases clipped from V and 3 bases from J, the junction kept 5 bases outside the gene matches. CDR3 length: 14 residues. The germline gives CDR1 LNHDA, CDR2 SQIVND (reference sequence). The CDR3 spells CASSIAGGNYEQYF. CDR3 nucleotide sequence: TGTGCCAGTAGTATCGCAGGGGGTAACTACGAGCAGTACTTC.

This chain connects TRBV5-1 to TRBJ2-5, with no clear D. The V and J ends lost 0 bases and 4 bases respectively, with 13 bases between them. This CDR3 comprises 15 residues. Per the germline V gene, CDR1 is SGHRS and CDR2 is YFSETQ. CDR3 loop: CASSLEERTGETQYF. The CDR3 nucleotides are TGCGCCAGCAGCTTGGAGGAGCGTACGGGAGAGACCCAGTACTTC.

The V and J genes are TRBV5-1 and TRBJ2-4, with TRBD2 as a possible D gene (5 bases). V was pared by 0 bases and J by 6 bases, with 13 bases between. The CDR3 consists of 15 residues. The germline CDR1 and CDR2 sequences are SGHRS and YFSETQ. In DNA, the CDR3 is TGCGCCAGCAGCTTGGGGAGAGGGTCCGGAAACATTCAGTACTTC. Its protein is CASSLGRGSGNIQYF.

Ten or more counts support this clonotype. One end of the junction does not line up with germline, which may come from a read error. J is TRBJ2-2 and V is TRBV7-9; D might be TRBD1 or TRBD2, each matching 6 bases. This CDR3 spans 17 amino acids. CDR1 is SEHNR, CDR2 FQNEAQ, per germline (reference sequence). The CDR3 region has the DNA TGTGCCAGCAGCCCCCGGAGGGGGGCAGTGAACGCCGGGGAGCTGTTTTTT. The encoded protein is CASSPRRGAVNAGELFF.

This clonotype was seen ten or more times. This sequence joins TRBV12-3 or TRBV12-4 and TRBJ1-5; the D gene is possibly TRBD1 (6 bases). Trimming removed 6 bases at V and 4 bases at J, with 19 bases between. The CDR3 is made up of 16 amino acids. The CDR3 nucleotides read TGTGCCAGCAGCTCCCTCCCCCGGGGGGCTAATCAGCCCCAGCATTTT. Translation: CASSSLPRGANQPQHF.